This entry is about one TCR beta chain. The record originates from a study of blood T cell repertoires in COVID-19. The data were produced by immunoSEQ multiplex PCR, yet TCRdb's version contains in-frame clones alone and is incomplete. This table has tens of thousands of clones, approximately 83% appearing once. This CDR3 has 16 residues. Germline CDR1 reads SGHRS; CDR2 reads YFSETQ. V gave up 4 bases and J gave up 0 bases; unmatched junction bases: 6. The specimen sequenced was peripheral blood. The chain combines TRBV5-1 with TRBJ2-3; the match to TRBD1 covers 9 bases. The TCR originated in a man aged 35 to 55 with COVID-19, enrolled during active disease. The CDR3 nucleotides read TGCGCCAGCAGCCTGGGACAGGGATCTAGCACAGATACGCAGTATTTT. Protein sequence: CASSLGQGSSTDTQYF.